One and the same sample provided the 15 T cell receptor beta chains below, sequenced in a study of beta chain features in type 1 diabetes. The whole isolated RNA underwent reverse transcription, so sequencing captured expressed TCRB transcripts. TCRdb keeps only in-frame clones here, not all; method: immunoSEQ multiplex PCR. The sample has a few hundred thousand clones, about 25% seen once. The sequencing input was central memory CD4+ T cells from blood. Source of these receptors: a man aged 25-40 years in good health.

The chain couples TRBV30 to TRBJ2-5, with TRBD2 matching 10 bases. Trimming removed 4 bases from V and 7 bases from J; junction bases left unmatched: 6. In germline, CDR1 is GTSNPN, CDR2 SVGIG (reference sequence). The CDR3 runs to 13 residues. The CDR3, as DNA: TGTGCCTGGACCCCCGAGCGGGAGGGGACCCAGTACTTC. Its protein product is CAWTPEREGTQYF.

The chain recombines TRBV5-4 with TRBJ1-1; D not resolved. CDR3 size: 15 residues. The V and J ends lost 2 bases and 2 bases respectively, with 13 bases between them. Germline values: CDR1 SGHNT, CDR2 YYREEE (reference sequence). CDR3 DNA: TGTGCCAGCAGCTTCCCTCGCGGGAAAAACACTGAAGCTTTCTTT. Translated, it gives CASSFPRGKNTEAFF.

The chain couples TRBV28 to TRBJ2-5; D unresolved. Germline V gene data show CDR1 as MDHEN and CDR2 as SYDVKM. Trimming took off 4 bases at V and 4 bases at J, with 10 bases between the two ends. This CDR3 has 13 amino acids. CDR3 bases: TGTGCCAGCAGTTCACCCCCAGTAGAGACCCAGTACTTC. This codes for CASSSPPVETQYF. The variable domain in full, with the rest retrieved from reference TRBV28 and TRBJ2-5, is DVKVTQSSRYLVKRTGEKVFLECVQDMDHENMFWYRQDPGLGLRLIYFSYDVKMKEKGDIPEGYSVSREKKERFSLILESASTNQTSMYLCASSSPPVETQYFGPGTRLLVL.

The CDR3 loop is CAWRRQGTGELFF. For the CDR3, the DNA is TGTGCCTGGAGACGGCAGGGGACCGGGGAGCTGTTTTTT. This chain connects TRBV30 to TRBJ2-2; the D gene is possibly TRBD1 (6 bases). Germline V gives CDR1 GTSNPN, CDR2 SVGIG (reference sequence). V lost 3 bases, J lost 5 bases, and 10 bases lay in between. The CDR3 is made up of 13 amino acids.

This clone was picked up many times. The CDR3, as DNA: TGTGCCAGCAGTAGCCTCCGTGCAGGAGACCACGAGCAGTACTTC. Translation gives CASSSLRAGDHEQYF. The chain couples TRBV28 to TRBJ2-7; D remains ambiguous. The CDR3 loop spans 15 amino acids. The V gene lost 5 bases and the J gene lost 5 bases, with 19 bases spanning the gap. CDR1 and CDR2 (germline): MDHEN, SYDVKM.

The chain couples TRBV6-1 to TRBJ2-4; a possible D gene is TRBD1 (8 bases). Trimming removed 5 bases at V and 6 bases at J, with 17 bases between. CDR3 length: 15 amino acids. Germline V gene sequence: CDR1 MNHNS, CDR2 SASEGT. CDR3 nucleotide sequence: TGTGCCAGCAGTAGCTACAGGGGGGAGGGAAACATTCAGTACTTC. Protein sequence: CASSSYRGEGNIQYF.

This clone was counted only a few times. The rearrangement links TRBV28 to TRBJ2-7; no reliable D call. Per germline, CDR1 MDHEN and CDR2 SYDVKM. The CDR3 is 13 residues long. Trimming took off 1 base at V and 5 bases at J, with 9 bases between the two ends. The CDR3 spells CASSLYPGDEQYF. The CDR3 bases are TGTGCCAGCAGTTTATATCCAGGTGACGAGCAGTACTTC.

The chain links TRBV15 to TRBJ1-2; tentatively, D is TRBD1 (5 bases). Germline loops: CDR1 LNHNV, CDR2 YYDKDF (reference sequence). The germline V and J ends were trimmed by 2 bases and 0 bases, with 10 bases remaining between them. This CDR3 has 15 amino acids. The CDR3 here is CATSRQGDPNYGYTF. The CDR3 DNA follows: TGTGCCACCAGCAGACAAGGGGACCCTAACTATGGCTACACCTTC.

This clone has only a few counts. This chain connects TRBV30 to TRBJ1-1, with 8 bases matching TRBD1. Germline V gives CDR1 GTSNPN, CDR2 SVGIG (reference sequence). After removal of 1 base from V and 5 bases from J, the junction contained 6 bases not matched to a gene. CDR3 length: 14 residues. For the CDR3, the DNA is TGTGCCTGGAGTGGTACAGGGGGTATAACTGAAGCTTTCTTT. Its protein product is CAWSGTGGITEAFF. Together with reference TRBV30 and TRBJ1-1, the CDR3 gives the full variable domain: SQTIHQWPATLVQPVGSPLSLECTVEGTSNPNLYWYRQAAGRGLQLLFYSVGIGQISSEVPQNLSASRPQDRQFILSSKKLLLSDSGFYLCAWSGTGGITEAFFGQGTRLTVV.

V and J are TRBV6-6 and TRBJ2-5; D perhaps matches TRBD2 (5 bases). This CDR3 contains 14 residues. Trimming removed 0 bases from V and 3 bases from J, with 8 bases in between. The germline V gene has CDR1 MNHNY and CDR2 SVGAGI (reference sequence). The CDR3 region is CASSYSWEKETQYF. CDR3 nucleotides: TGTGCCAGCAGTTACTCGTGGGAGAAAGAGACCCAGTACTTC.

Points on this clone: Other DNA sequences in this sample translate to the same CDR3. This chain's CDR3 is CASSLPGTGVYEQYF. The CDR3 DNA follows: TGTGCCAGCAGCTTACCCGGGACAGGGGTCTACGAGCAGTACTTC. The V call is TRBV5-4, the J call TRBJ2-7; TRBD1 agrees at 10 bases. The trim removed 2 bases at V and 3 bases at J, leaving 5 bases unmatched. This CDR3 has 15 residues. Germline V lookup: CDR1 SGHNT, CDR2 YYREEE (reference sequence).

This chain links TRBV6-1 with TRBJ2-1; D is undetermined. The CDR3 has 12 amino acids. Trimming took off 5 bases at V and 5 bases at J, with 7 bases between the two ends. Germline V gene sequence: CDR1 MNHNS, CDR2 SASEGT. The CDR3 protein is CASSSGNNEQFF. CDR3 sequence (DNA): TGTGCCAGCAGTTCTGGAAACAATGAGCAGTTCTTC.

This chain joins TRBV2 and TRBJ1-2, with a possible D match to TRBD1 (6 bases). This CDR3 has 12 amino acids. Per the germline V gene, CDR1 is SNHLY and CDR2 is FYNNEI. V lost 3 bases and J 7 bases, leaving 9 bases between the germline ends. The CDR3, as DNA: TGTGCCAGCAGTGACGACAGGTTTGGCTACACCTTC. The encoded protein is CASSDDRFGYTF.

This clone was seen repeatedly, ten times or more. CDR3 in amino acids: CASQRERDTQYF. For the CDR3, the DNA is TGTGCCAGCCAGCGGGAGCGGGATACGCAGTATTTT. J is TRBJ2-3 and V is TRBV2, with 8 nucleotides matching TRBD2. With 8 bases clipped from V and 6 bases from J, the junction kept 4 bases outside the gene matches. The CDR3 length is 12 residues. The germline V gene encodes CDR1 SNHLY and CDR2 FYNNEI. Complete variable domain (other parts from reference TRBV2 and TRBJ2-3): EPEVTQTPSHQVTQMGQEVILRCVPISNHLYFYWYRQILGQKVEFLVSFYNNEISEKSEIFDDQFSVERPDGSNFTLKIRSTKLEDSAMYFCASQRERDTQYFGPGTRLTVL.

This clone was picked up a small number of times. The rearrangement uses TRBV7-8 and TRBJ2-5; D assignment may be TRBD1 or TRBD2 (5 bases each). The germline V gene has CDR1 SGHVS and CDR2 FQNEAQ. This CDR3 comprises 16 residues. V was cut by 1 base and J by 1 base, with 13 bases left in between. The CDR3 DNA follows: TGTGCCAGCAGCTTAGAAAGTCCGGGGCCCCAAGAGACCCAGTACTTC. This gives the protein CASSLESPGPQETQYF.